This T cell receptor beta chain emerged from a study of technical replicates of blood from a handful of donors. This CDR3 is built from 18 residues. J lost 4 bases, V lost 2 bases, and 16 bases had no gene match. CDR1 is SEHNR and CDR2 is FQNEAQ in the germline V gene (reference sequence). Sequenced by immunoSEQ multiplex PCR; TCRdb stores in-frame clones only, minus some. This table has approximately 84,000 clones, roughly 98% appearing once. This receptor was obtained from a human donor in good health. Sequenced sample: T cells isolated from PBMCs. The V call is TRBV7-9, the J call TRBJ2-7; 8 bases are shared with TRBD1. The CDR3 nucleotides are TGTGCCAGCAGCTTACGATCCAGGGGGCCCAGGCCCTTTTACGAGCAGTACTTC. Amino acid sequence: CASSLRSRGPRPFYEQYF.